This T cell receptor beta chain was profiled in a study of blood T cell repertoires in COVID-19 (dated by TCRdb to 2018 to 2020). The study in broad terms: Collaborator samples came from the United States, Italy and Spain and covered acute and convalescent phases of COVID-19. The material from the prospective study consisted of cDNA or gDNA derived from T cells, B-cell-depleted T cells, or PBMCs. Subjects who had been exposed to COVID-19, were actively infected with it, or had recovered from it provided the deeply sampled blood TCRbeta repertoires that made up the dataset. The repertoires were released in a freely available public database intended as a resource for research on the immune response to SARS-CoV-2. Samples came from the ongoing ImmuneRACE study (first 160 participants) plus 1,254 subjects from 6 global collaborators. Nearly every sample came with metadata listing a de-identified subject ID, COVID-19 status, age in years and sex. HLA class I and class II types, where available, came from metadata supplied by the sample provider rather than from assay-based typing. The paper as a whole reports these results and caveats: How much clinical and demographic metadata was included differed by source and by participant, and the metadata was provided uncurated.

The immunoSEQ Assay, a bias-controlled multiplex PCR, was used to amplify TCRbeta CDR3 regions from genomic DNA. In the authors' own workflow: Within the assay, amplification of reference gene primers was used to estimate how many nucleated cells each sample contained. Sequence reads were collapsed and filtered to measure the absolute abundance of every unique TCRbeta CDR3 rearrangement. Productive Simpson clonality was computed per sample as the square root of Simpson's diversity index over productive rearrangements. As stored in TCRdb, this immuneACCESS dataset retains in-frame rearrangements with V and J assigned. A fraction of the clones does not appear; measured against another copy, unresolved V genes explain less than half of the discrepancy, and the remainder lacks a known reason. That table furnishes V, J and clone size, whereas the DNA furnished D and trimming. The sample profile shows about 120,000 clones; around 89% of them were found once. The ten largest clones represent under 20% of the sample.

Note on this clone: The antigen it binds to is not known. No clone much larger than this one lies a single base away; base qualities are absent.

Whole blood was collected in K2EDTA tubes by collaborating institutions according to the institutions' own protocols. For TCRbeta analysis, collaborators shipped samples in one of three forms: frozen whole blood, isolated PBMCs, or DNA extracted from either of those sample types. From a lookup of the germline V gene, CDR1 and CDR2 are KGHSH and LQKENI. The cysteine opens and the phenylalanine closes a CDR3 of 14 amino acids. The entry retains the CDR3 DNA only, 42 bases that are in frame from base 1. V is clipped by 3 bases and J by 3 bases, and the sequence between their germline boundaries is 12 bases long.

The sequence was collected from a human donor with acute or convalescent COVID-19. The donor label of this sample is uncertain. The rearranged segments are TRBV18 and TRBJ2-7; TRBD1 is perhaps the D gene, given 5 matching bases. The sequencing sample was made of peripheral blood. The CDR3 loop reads CASSPQGYLYEQYF. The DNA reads TGTGCCAGCTCACCCCAGGGCTACCTCTACGAGCAGTACTTC.